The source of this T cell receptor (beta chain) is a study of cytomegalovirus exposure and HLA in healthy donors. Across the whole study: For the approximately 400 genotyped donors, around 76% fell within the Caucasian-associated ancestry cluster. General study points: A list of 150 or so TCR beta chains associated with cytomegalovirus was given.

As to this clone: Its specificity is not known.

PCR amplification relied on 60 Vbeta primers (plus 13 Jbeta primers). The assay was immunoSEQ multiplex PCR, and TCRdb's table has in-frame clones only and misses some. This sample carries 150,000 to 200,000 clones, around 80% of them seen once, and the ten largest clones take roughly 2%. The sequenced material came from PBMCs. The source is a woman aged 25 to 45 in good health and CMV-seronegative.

The CDR3 loop is CASSLGTGKNTEAFF. CDR3 nucleotides: TGTGCCAGCAGCTTAGGTACAGGGAAGAACACTGAAGCTTTCTTT. The gene calls are TRBV11-3 and TRBJ1-1, with a tentative D call TRBD1 (6 bases). The V and J ends lost 1 base and 1 base respectively, with 10 bases between them. Germline V gene lookup returns CDR1 SGHNT and CDR2 YENEEA. The CDR3 has 15 residues.